Sequencing of this T cell receptor beta chain was carried out in a study of T cell responses to AZD1222 COVID-19 vaccine (TCRdb year 2021). Notes on the research overall: Because spike-specific TCR depth and breadth did not differ between the two schedules, AZD1222 recipients who got a second dose at roughly 4 weeks were pooled with those who got a second dose at roughly 12 weeks. TCR sequencing covered fewer than 250 trial participants: 200 to 220 given two doses of AZD1222 and 26 given two doses of MenACWY control vaccine. Trial participants were enrolled by age into 18-55, 56-69 and 70-plus year subgroups, with roughly 160, 29 and 62 TCR-sequenced participants respectively. Points the paper makes about the study in general: After two AZD1222 doses, both the breadth and the depth of spike-specific TCRs were significantly higher than at day 0 and than in MenACWY recipients. Nearly half of unique spike-specific TCRs reportedly recognized epitopes outside regions mutated in the B.1.351 and B.1.1.7 variants. No day 14 peak-response samples were available, so repertoires were characterized only after the peak T cell response. Conclusions about previously exposed vaccinees were limited because only a handful of AZD1222 recipients were SARS-CoV-2 seropositive at baseline. CD4 TCRs associated with the vaccine covered the entire spike protein, and the dominant responses were in regions 160-218 and 743-854. Participants were mostly white British and included more females than males, and it was suggested by the authors that clonal diversity may have been underestimated. The 56-69-year group was small, and its depth increase did not reach significance, likely because of low power.

The time point label corresponds to: baseline before first vaccination. Vaccinee samples came from UK trials COV001 and COV002, including a single-blind randomized controlled phase 2/3 trial of AZD1222 (ChAdOx1 nCoV-19) in healthy adults. For TCRbeta chain sequencing, PBMC samples were collected from trial participants at day 0 and at day 28 after the second dose. CDR1 and CDR2, per the germline V gene, are SGHTS and YDEGEE. The CDR3, from cysteine to phenylalanine, totals 13 residues. Of all the DNA, just the CDR3 is kept, 39 bases in frame from base 1. The germline ends are 7 bases apart after V is trimmed by 2 bases and J by 1 base. As regards this clone: This clone's antigen is unknown. Base-call qualities are not available, and no considerably larger clone is one nucleotide away.

The CDR3 regions of human TCRbeta chains were subjected to immunosequencing. Per the original workflow: TCRs in the repertoires were matched against a reference library of SARS-CoV-2-specific TCRs that had been generated with the MIRA antigen-specificity platform. Breadth was defined as the fraction of unique TCRs that were SARS-CoV-2-associated, and depth was defined as the fraction of total T cells that were SARS-CoV-2-associated. Using the MIRA data, each spike-specific TCR was assigned both to the spike region to which the TCR was reactive and to a CD4 or CD8 class. Log10-transformed breadth and depth values were compared by one-way ANOVA with Sidak's multiple comparisons tests. TCRdb took this table from immuneACCESS and kept in-frame rearrangements with V and J called. Such tables lack part of the clones; where checked against another copy, unresolved V genes explain under half of the gap, and the rest is unexplained. From that table come the V and J calls and clone size; the DNA was used to work out D and trimming. The sample table shows tens of thousands of clones, and about 72% are seen once. The ten largest clones capture over 20% of the sample.

Sequencing was performed on peripheral blood, taken on day 0 of AZD1222 vaccination. The TCR comes from an adult in good health. This receptor chain uses TRBV5-8 and TRBJ2-7, with no confidently assigned D gene. The sequenced DNA: TGTGCCAGCAGCTTTTTAGGGTCCTACGAGCAGTACTTC. Its translation is CASSFLGSYEQYF.